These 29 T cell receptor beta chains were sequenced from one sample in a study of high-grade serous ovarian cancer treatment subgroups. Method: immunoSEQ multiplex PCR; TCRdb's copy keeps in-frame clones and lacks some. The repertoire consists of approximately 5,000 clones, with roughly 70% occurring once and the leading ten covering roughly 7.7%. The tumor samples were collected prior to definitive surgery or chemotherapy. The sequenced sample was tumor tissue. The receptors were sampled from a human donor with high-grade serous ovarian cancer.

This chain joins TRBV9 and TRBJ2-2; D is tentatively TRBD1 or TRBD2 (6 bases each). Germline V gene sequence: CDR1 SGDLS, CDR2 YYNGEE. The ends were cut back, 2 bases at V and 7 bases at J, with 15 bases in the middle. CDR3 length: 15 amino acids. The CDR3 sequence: CASSVRYGGFGELFF. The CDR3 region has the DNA TGTGCCAGCAGCGTCCGGTACGGGGGCTTCGGGGAGCTGTTTTTT.

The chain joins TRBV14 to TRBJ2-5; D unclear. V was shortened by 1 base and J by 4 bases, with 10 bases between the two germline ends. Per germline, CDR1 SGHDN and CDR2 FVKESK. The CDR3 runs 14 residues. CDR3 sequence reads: CASSQGMRRETQYF. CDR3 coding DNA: TGTGCCAGCAGCCAAGGCATGAGAAGAGAGACCCAGTACTTC.

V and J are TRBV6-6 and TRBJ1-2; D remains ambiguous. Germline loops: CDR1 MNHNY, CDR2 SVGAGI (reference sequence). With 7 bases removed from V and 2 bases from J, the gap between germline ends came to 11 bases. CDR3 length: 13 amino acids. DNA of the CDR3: TGTGCCAGCATGGCCGTTTCCAACTATGGCTACACCTTC. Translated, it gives CASMAVSNYGYTF.

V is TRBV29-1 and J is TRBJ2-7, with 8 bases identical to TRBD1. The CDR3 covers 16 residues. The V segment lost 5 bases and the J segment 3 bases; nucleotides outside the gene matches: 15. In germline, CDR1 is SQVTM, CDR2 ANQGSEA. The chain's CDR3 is CSVKKKGQAVSYEQYF. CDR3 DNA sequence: TGCAGCGTTAAAAAAAAGGGACAGGCAGTAAGCTACGAGCAGTACTTC.

For the CDR3, the DNA is TGTGCCAGCAGTTCCAGAGGGGCGGGTTTGAAGACCCAGTACTTC. The encoded protein is CASSSRGAGLKTQYF. The chain combines TRBV28 with TRBJ2-5, with D perhaps matching TRBD1 or TRBD2 (5 bases each). V lost 4 bases, J lost 6 bases, and 18 bases lay in between. Germline V lookup: CDR1 MDHEN, CDR2 SYDVKM. This CDR3 has 15 residues.

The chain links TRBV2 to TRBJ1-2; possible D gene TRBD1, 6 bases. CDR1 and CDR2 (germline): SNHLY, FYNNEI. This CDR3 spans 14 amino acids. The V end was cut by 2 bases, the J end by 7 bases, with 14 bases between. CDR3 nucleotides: TGTGCCAGCAGTGAACGGACAGATGTGGGTGGCTACACCTTC. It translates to CASSERTDVGGYTF.

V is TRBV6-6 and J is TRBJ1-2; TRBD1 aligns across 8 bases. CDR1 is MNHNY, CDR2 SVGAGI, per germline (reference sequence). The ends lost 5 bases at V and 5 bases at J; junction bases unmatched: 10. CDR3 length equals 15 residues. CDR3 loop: CASSTRTGIVYGYTF. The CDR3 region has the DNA TGTGCCAGCAGTACCCGGACAGGGATTGTGTATGGCTACACCTTC.

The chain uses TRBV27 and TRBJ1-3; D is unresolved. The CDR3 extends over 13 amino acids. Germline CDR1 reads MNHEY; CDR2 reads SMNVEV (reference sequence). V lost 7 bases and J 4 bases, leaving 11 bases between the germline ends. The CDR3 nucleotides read TGTGCCAGCAAGGAAAGTTCCGGAAACACCATATATTTT. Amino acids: CASKESSGNTIYF.

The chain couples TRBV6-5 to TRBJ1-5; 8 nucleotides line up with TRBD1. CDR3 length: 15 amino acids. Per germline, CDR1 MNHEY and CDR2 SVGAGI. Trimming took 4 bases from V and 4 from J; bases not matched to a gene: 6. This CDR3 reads CASSSRQGRNQPQHF. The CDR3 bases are TGTGCCAGCAGTTCCCGACAGGGGAGGAATCAGCCCCAGCATTTT.

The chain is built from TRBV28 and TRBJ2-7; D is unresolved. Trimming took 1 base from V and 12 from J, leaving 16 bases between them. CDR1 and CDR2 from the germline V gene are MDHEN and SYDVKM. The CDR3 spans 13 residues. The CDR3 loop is CASSLLRDLFWYF. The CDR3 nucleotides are TGTGCCAGCAGTTTATTAAGAGACCTTTTTTGGTACTTC.

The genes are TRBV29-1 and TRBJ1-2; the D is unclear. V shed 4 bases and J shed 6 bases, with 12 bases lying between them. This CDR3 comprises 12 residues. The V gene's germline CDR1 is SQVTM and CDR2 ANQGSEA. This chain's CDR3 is CSVGGSGHGYTF. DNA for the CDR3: TGCAGCGTTGGGGGTAGCGGTCATGGCTACACCTTC.

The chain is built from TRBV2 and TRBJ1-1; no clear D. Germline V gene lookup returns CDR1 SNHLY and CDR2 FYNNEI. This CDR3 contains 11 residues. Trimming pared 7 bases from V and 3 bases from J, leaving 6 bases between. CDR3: CASTFDTEAFF. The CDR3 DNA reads TGTGCCAGCACTTTTGACACTGAAGCTTTCTTT. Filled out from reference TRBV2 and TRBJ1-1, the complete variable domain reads EPEVTQTPSHQVTQMGQEVILRCVPISNHLYFYWYRQILGQKVEFLVSFYNNEISEKSEIFDDQFSVERPDGSNFTLKIRSTKLEDSAMYFCASTFDTEAFFGQGTRLTVV.

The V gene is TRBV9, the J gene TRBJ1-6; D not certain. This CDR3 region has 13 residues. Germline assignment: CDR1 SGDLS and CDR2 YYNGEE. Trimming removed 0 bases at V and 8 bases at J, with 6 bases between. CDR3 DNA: TGTGCCAGCAGCGTAGGGGCGTATTCACCCCTCCACTTT. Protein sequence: CASSVGAYSPLHF.

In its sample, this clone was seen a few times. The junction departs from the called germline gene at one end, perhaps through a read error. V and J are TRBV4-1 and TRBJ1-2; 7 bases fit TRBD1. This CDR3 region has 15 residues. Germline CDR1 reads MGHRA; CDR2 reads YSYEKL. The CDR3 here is CASSRSGTADYGYTF. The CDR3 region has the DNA TGTGCCAGCAGCCGCTCCGGGACAGCGGACTATGGCTACACCTTC.

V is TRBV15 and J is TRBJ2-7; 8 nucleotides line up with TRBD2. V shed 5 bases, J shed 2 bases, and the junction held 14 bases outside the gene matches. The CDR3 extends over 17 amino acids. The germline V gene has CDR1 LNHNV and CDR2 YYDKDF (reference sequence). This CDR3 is CATSRAAGGLKPYEQYF. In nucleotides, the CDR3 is TGTGCCACCAGCCGGGCGGCGGGGGGTCTCAAACCCTACGAGCAGTACTTC.

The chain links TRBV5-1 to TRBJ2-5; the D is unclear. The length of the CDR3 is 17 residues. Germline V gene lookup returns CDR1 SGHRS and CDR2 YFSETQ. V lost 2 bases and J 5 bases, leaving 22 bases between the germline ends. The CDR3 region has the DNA TGCGCCAGCAGCTTCTACCATACGTCGGGTCGATGGGAGACCCAGTACTTC. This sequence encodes CASSFYHTSGRWETQYF.

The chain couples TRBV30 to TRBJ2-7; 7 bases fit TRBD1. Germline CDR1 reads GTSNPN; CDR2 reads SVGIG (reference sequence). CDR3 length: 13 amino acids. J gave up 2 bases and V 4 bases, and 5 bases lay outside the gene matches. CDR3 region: CAWKTTGAYEQYF. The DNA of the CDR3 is TGTGCCTGGAAAACCACAGGGGCCTACGAGCAGTACTTC.

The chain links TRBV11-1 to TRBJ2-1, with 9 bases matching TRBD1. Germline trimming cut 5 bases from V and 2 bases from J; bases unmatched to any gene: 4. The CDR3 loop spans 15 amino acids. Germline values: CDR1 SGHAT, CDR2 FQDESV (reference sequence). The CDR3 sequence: CASSTGTGPYNEQFF. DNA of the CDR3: TGTGCCAGCAGCACCGGGACAGGGCCCTACAATGAGCAGTTCTTC.

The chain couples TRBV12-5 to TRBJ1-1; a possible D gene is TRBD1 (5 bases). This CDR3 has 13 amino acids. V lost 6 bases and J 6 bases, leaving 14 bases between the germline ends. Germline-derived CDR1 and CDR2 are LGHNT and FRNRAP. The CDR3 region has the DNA TGTGCTAGTGGGGTCCCGGGGCGGGCTGAAGCTTTCTTT. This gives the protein CASGVPGRAEAFF.

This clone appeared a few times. This CDR3 is CAWSPMGMNTEAFF. Written as DNA, the CDR3 is TGTGCCTGGAGTCCGATGGGGATGAACACTGAAGCTTTCTTT. The chain links TRBV30 to TRBJ1-1; D is unresolved. Germline CDR1 and CDR2: GTSNPN and SVGIG (reference sequence). The CDR3 runs 14 residues. V was trimmed by 2 bases and J by 0 bases, leaving 10 bases between them.

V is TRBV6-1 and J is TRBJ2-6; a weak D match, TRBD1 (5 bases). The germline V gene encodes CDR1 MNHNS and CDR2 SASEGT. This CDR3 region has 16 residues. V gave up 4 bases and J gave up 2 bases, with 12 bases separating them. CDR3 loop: CASSALQVAGANVLTF. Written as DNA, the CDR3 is TGTGCCAGCAGTGCCCTACAGGTGGCTGGGGCCAACGTCCTGACTTTC.

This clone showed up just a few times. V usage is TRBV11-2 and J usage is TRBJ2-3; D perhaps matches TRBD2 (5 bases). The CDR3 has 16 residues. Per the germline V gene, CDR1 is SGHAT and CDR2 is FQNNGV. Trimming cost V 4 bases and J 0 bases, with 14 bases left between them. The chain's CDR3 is CASSSDSVISTDTQYF. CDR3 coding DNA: TGTGCCAGCAGCTCAGATAGCGTAATTAGCACAGATACGCAGTATTTT.

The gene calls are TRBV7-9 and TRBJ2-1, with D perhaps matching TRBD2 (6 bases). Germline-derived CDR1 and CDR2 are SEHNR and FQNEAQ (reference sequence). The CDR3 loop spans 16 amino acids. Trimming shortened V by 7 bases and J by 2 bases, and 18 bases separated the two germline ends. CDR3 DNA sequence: TGTGCCAGCACCCCCGCGGGGCGGGGACCCTACAATGAGCAGTTCTTC. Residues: CASTPAGRGPYNEQFF.

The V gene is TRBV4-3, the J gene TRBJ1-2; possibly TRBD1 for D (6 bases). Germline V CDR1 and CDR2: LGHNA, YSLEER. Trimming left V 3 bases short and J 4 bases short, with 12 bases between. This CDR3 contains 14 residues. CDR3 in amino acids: CASSQSGQSYGYTF. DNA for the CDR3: TGCGCCAGCAGCCAGTCCGGACAGAGCTATGGCTACACCTTC.

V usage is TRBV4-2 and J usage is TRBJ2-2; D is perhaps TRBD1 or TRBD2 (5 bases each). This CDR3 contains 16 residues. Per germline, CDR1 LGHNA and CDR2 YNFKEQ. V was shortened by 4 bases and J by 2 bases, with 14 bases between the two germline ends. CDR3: CASSPMPGTNTGELFF. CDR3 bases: TGTGCCAGCAGCCCTATGCCAGGGACCAACACCGGGGAGCTGTTTTTT.

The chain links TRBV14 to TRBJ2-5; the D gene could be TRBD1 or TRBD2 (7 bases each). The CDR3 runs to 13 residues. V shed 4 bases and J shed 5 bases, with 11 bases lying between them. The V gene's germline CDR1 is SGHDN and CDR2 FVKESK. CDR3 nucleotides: TGTGCCAGCAGCCCCCAGGGGGGGGAGACCCAGTACTTC. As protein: CASSPQGGETQYF.

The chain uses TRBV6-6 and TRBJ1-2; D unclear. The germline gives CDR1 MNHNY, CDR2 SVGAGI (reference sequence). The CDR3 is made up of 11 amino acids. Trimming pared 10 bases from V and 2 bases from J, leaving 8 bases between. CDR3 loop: CAIGANYGYTF. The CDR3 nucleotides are TGTGCCATCGGAGCCAACTATGGCTACACCTTC.

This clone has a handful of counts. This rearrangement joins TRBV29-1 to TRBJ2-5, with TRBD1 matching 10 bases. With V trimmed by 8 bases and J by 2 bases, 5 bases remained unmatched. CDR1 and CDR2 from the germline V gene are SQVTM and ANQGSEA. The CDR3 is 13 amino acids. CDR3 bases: TGCAGCTCACGGACAGGGGGGCAAGAGACCCAGTACTTC. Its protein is CSSRTGGQETQYF.

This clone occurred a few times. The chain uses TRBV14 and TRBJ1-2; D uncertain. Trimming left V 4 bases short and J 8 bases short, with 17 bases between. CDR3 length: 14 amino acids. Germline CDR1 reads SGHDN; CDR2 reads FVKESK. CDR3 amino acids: CASSPRVVIGGYTF. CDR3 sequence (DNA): TGTGCCAGCAGCCCCAGAGTCGTGATCGGGGGCTACACCTTC.